What follows is one T cell receptor (beta chain) and its context. This entry comes from a study of CD8+CD57+ T cells in acquired aplastic anemia. The patients chosen for sequencing had shown expansion of CD8+CD57+ cells (detected by flow cytometry). The CDR3 totals 13 residues. V was trimmed by 1 base and J by 5 bases, leaving 5 bases between them. Germline V gene sequence: CDR1 SEHNR, CDR2 FQNEAQ (reference sequence). Genomic DNA was employed as the template in profiling TCR beta VDJ and CDR3. TCRdb ran MiXCR on the reads and lists one entry per CDR3 protein. Of around 200,000 distinct CDR3 sequences detected, about 50% appear once; the ten largest clones hold under 15%.

The chain joins TRBV7-9 to TRBJ2-2; the D is unclear. The sample taken for sequencing was sorted CD4+, CD8+, or CD8+CD57+ T cells (not recorded which) from PBMCs. This sequence was found in a human donor with aplastic anemia. The CDR3 nucleotides read TGTGCCAGCAGCTTAGATATGACCGGGGAGCTGTTTTTT. The encoded protein is CASSLDMTGELFF.